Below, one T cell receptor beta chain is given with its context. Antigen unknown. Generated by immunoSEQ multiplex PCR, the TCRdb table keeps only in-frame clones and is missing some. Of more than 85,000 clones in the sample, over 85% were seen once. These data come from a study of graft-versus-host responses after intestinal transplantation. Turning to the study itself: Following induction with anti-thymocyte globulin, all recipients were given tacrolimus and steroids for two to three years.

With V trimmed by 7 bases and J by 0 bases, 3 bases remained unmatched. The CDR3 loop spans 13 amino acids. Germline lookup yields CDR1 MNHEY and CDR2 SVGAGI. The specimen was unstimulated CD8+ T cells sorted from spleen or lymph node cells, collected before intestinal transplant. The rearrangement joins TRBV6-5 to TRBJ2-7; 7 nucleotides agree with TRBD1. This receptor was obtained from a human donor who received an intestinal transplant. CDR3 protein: CASTPGGSYEQYF. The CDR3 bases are TGTGCCAGCACCCCAGGGGGCTCCTACGAGCAGTACTTC.